This TCR beta chain was identified in a study of CD8+CD57+ T cells in acquired aplastic anemia. J lost 1 base, V lost 4 bases, and 2 bases had no gene match. CDR1 and CDR2 (germline): LNHDA, SQIVND (reference sequence). The CDR3 is 16 amino acids. Patients chosen for sequencing had CD8+CD57+ cells that had expanded, as shown by flow cytometry. At the time of blood sampling, patients had not yet received any therapy. This clonotype was seen only a few times. Using genomic DNA as the template, TCR beta VDJ and CDR3 profiling was carried out. TCRdb independently ran MiXCR on the reads; one entry per CDR3 protein. The sample consists of approximately 470,000 distinct CDR3 sequences, about a third of them appearing once.

Sequences were obtained from sorted CD4+, CD8+, or CD8+CD57+ T cells (not recorded which) from PBMCs. The chain recombines TRBV19 with TRBJ2-2; TRBD1 agrees at 11 bases. This receptor was obtained from a human donor with aplastic anemia. This chain's CDR3 is CASSTGTGGNTGELFF. CDR3 in DNA: TGTGCCAGTAGTACCGGGACAGGGGGGAACACCGGGGAGCTGTTTTTT.